Sequencing of this T cell receptor (beta chain) was carried out in a study of cytomegalovirus exposure and HLA in healthy donors. The study, taken as a whole, reports: The records held CMV serostatus as the only immune exposure information. As was reported, the HLA-A and HLA-B alleles of most subjects were accurately predicted from TCR beta sequences.

The PCR employed 60 Vbeta primers together with 13 Jbeta primers. Only in-frame clones appear in the TCRdb table, and some are missing; sequencing was by immunoSEQ multiplex PCR. The sample features more than 70,000 clones, with approximately 1.5% in its top ten. Regarding this clone: Its target is unknown.

The trim removed 2 bases at V and 5 bases at J, leaving 8 bases unmatched. The length of the CDR3 is 16 residues. Germline V gene sequence: CDR1 SGHRS, CDR2 YFSETQ. The specimen sequenced was PBMCs. The V gene is TRBV5-1, the J gene TRBJ1-4; 8 positions agree with TRBD1. This TCR derives from a woman aged 55-70 years in good health and CMV-seronegative. The CDR3 region has the DNA TGCGCCAGCAGCTTTCAAGGGACAGGCCGGAATGAAAAACTGTTTTTT. Translating it yields CASSFQGTGRNEKLFF.